This is a list of T cell receptor beta chains from one sample in a study of early T cells in non-severe SARS-CoV-2 infection. TCRdb re-analysed the 5' RACE reads in MiXCR, keeping a single row per CDR3 protein. Of over 25,000 distinct CDR3 sequences listed, 4.6% were seen once; the top ten hold about an eighth. Material: whole blood. These receptors came from an adult who was a healthcare worker with PCR-confirmed SARS-CoV-2 infection or an uninfected control (not recorded which). The CDR3 runs from the conserved cysteine through the conserved F or W. The D gene is left open where the match is weak. Some rows mark clone size as missing; the rest say once, few, many or name a class of expanded clone.

CDR3 protein | CDR3 DNA | clone size | D gene | J gene | V gene
CSAGDAASTDTQYF | TGCAGTGCTGGAGACGCGGCTAGCACAGATACGCAGTATTTT | few | - | TRBJ2-3 | TRBV20-1
CSVAQGPTQYF | TGCAGCGTCGCCCAGGGACCCACGCAGTATTTT | many | - | TRBJ2-3 | TRBV29-1
CASSHPQGAGGQPQHF | TGTGCCAGCAGCCACCCCCAGGGGGCGGGCGGTCAGCCCCAGCATTTT | many | TRBD1 | TRBJ1-5 | TRBV4-2
CASISRAMGQPQHF | TGTGCCAGCATCTCCCGGGCTATGGGTCAGCCCCAGCATTTT | many | - | TRBJ1-5 | TRBV28
CASSLRPATNEKLFF | TGTGCCAGCAGCTTAAGGCCCGCAACTAATGAAAAACTGTTTTTT | many | - | TRBJ1-4 | TRBV7-6
CASSFLGFSEQFF | TGTGCCAGCAGTTTTCTCGGGTTTAGTGAGCAGTTCTTC | few | - | TRBJ2-1 | TRBV12-3/TRBV12-4
CASRERTGTQPQHF | TGTGCCAGCAGGGAACGGACAGGGACACAGCCCCAGCATTTT | many | TRBD1 | TRBJ1-5 | TRBV6-2/TRBV6-3
CASSLGGDQPQHF | TGTGCCAGCAGTTTAGGGGGGGATCAGCCCCAGCATTTT | - | - | TRBJ1-5 | TRBV12-3/TRBV12-4
CASGAYEQYF | TGTGCCAGCGGAGCCTACGAGCAGTACTTC | many | - | TRBJ2-7 | TRBV6-2/TRBV6-3
CSVEGLYGTGSYNEQFF | TGCAGCGTTGAGGGGTTGTACGGGACAGGGTCCTACAATGAGCAGTTCTTC | many | TRBD1 | TRBJ2-1 | TRBV29-1
CASSIRTRQETQYF | TGTGCCAGCAGCATAAGGACTAGGCAAGAGACCCAGTACTTC | many | TRBD2 | TRBJ2-5 | TRBV5-4
CASSPFRASSTDTQYF | TGTGCCAGCAGTCCCTTTAGGGCCTCTAGCACAGATACGCAGTATTTT | many | - | TRBJ2-3 | TRBV3-1
CASSFGRTHRELFF | TGTGCCAGCAGTTTCGGGCGCACCCACAGAGAACTGTTTTTT | - | - | TRBJ1-4 | TRBV27
CASSHPLLSSTDTQYF | TGCGCCAGCAGCCATCCCCTTTTATCTAGCACAGATACGCAGTATTTT | many | - | TRBJ2-3 | TRBV4-1
CASSVAFAGGYNEQFF | TGTGCCAGCAGCGTAGCCTTCGCGGGGGGCTACAATGAGCAGTTCTTC | many | TRBD2 | TRBJ2-1 | TRBV9
CASSSMNVNTEAFF | TGTGCCAGCAGCTCCATGAACGTGAACACTGAAGCTTTCTTT | many | - | TRBJ1-1 | TRBV11-2
CASSVASATGNEQFF | TGTGCCAGCAGCGTAGCTAGCGCGACGGGGAATGAGCAGTTCTTC | many | - | TRBJ2-1 | TRBV9
CASREGSSGANVLTF | TGCGCCAGCCGAGAGGGGTCCTCTGGGGCCAACGTCCTGACTTTC | many | - | TRBJ2-6 | TRBV5-1
CASSYSLADTDTQYF | TGTGCCAGCAGTTACTCGCTCGCAGATACAGATACGCAGTATTTT | many | - | TRBJ2-3 | TRBV6-5
CASSRGGPNTEAFF | TGTGCCAGCAGCCGCGGGGGCCCGAACACTGAAGCTTTCTTT | - | - | TRBJ1-1 | TRBV28
CASSAGYEQYF | TGTGCCAGCAGTGCGGGGTACGAGCAGTACTTC | medium-sized | - | TRBJ2-7 | TRBV12-3/TRBV12-4
CASSQDIYEQYF | TGTGCCAGCAGTCAAGACATCTACGAGCAGTACTTC | many | - | TRBJ2-7 | TRBV28
CASSGDSGGYNEQFF | TGCGCCAGCAGCGGCGATAGCGGGGGATACAATGAGCAGTTCTTC | many | TRBD2 | TRBJ2-1 | TRBV4-1
CASSHTGGNQPQHF | TGTGCCAGCAGCCATACAGGGGGCAATCAGCCCCAGCATTTT | few | - | TRBJ1-5 | TRBV3-2
CASMRNEQFF | TGCGCCAGCATGAGGAATGAGCAGTTCTTC | many | - | TRBJ2-1 | TRBV10-2
CASSLEMAGGPNEQFF | TGTGCCAGCAGCTTAGAAATGGCGGGAGGGCCCAATGAGCAGTTCTTC | - | TRBD2 | TRBJ2-1 | TRBV11-2
CASSLGVGASGSRETQYF | TGTGCCAGCAGTTTAGGTGTCGGGGCTAGCGGGAGTCGAGAGACCCAGTACTTC | many | TRBD2 | TRBJ2-5 | TRBV28
CASSIQWGSGNTIYF | TGTGCCAGTAGTATCCAATGGGGCTCTGGAAACACCATATATTTT | many | - | TRBJ1-3 | TRBV19
CASALGGGADTQYF | TGTGCCAGTGCGTTAGGCGGGGGGGCAGATACGCAGTATTTT | many | TRBD2 | TRBJ2-3 | TRBV12-3/TRBV12-4
CSVETSGRGTQYF | TGCAGCGTTGAGACTAGCGGGAGAGGTACGCAGTATTTT | many | TRBD2 | TRBJ2-3 | TRBV29-1
CSASQASEKLFF | TGCAGTGCTAGCCAGGCGTCCGAAAAACTGTTTTTT | many | - | TRBJ1-4 | TRBV20-1
CSASNFRGQIKNIQYF | TGCAGTGCTAGTAACTTCAGGGGGCAAATCAAAAACATTCAGTACTTC | few | TRBD1 | TRBJ2-4 | TRBV20-1
CASSNGVSGQYF | TGCGCCAGCAGCAACGGGGTTTCGGGGCAGTACTTC | - | - | TRBJ2-7 | TRBV5-1
CASSLTLATGDPYEQYF | TGTGCCAGCAGCCTAACTCTCGCTACAGGGGATCCCTACGAGCAGTACTTC | - | TRBD1 | TRBJ2-7 | TRBV11-2
CASSEGPRAPYEQYF | TGTGCCAGCAGTGAAGGCCCCAGGGCCCCCTACGAGCAGTACTTC | few | - | TRBJ2-7 | TRBV6-1
CSARGGDVDLNTEAFF | TGCAGTGCTAGAGGTGGTGACGTAGACTTGAACACTGAAGCTTTCTTT | many | - | TRBJ1-1 | TRBV20-1
CASSFRTSGSTNEQFF | TGCGCCAGCAGCTTTCGGACTAGCGGGAGTACTAATGAGCAGTTCTTC | many | TRBD2 | TRBJ2-1 | TRBV5-1
CASSGAGRYEQYF | TGTGCCAGCAGTGGAGCAGGACGATACGAGCAGTACTTC | many | - | TRBJ2-7 | TRBV7-9
CASTPGGAGTIYF | TGTGCCAGCACCCCTGGGGGGGCGGGCACCATATATTTT | - | - | TRBJ1-3 | TRBV12-3/TRBV12-4
CASRFSSGGTYEQYF | TGTGCCAGTAGGTTTTCTAGCGGGGGGACCTACGAGCAGTACTTC | many | TRBD2 | TRBJ2-7 | TRBV19
CSATTGRAEQYF | TGCAGCGCTACGACAGGGCGGGCCGAGCAGTACTTC | many | TRBD1 | TRBJ2-7 | TRBV29-1
CASSPPTGRETGELFF | TGTGCCAGCTCACCACCTACCGGGAGAGAGACCGGGGAGCTGTTTTTT | - | - | TRBJ2-2 | TRBV18
CASSHGGPTSNQPQHF | TGTGCCAGCAGCCACGGGGGGCCCACTAGCAATCAGCCCCAGCATTTT | - | - | TRBJ1-5 | TRBV3-1
CASSPAGYDYEQYF | TGTGCCAGCAGCCCCGCTGGGTATGACTACGAGCAGTACTTC | few | - | TRBJ2-7 | TRBV5-6
CASSEGQGDTYEQYF | TGCGCCAGCAGTGAGGGTCAGGGGGATACCTACGAGCAGTACTTC | many | TRBD1 | TRBJ2-7 | TRBV10-2
CASRSAQETQYF | TGTGCCAGCCGGTCAGCTCAAGAGACCCAGTACTTC | - | - | TRBJ2-5 | TRBV28
CASSVASGSSYNEQFF | TGTGCCAGCAGTGTCGCTAGCGGGAGCTCCTACAATGAGCAGTTCTTC | - | TRBD2 | TRBJ2-1 | TRBV12-3/TRBV12-4
CSASDRQRSTNEKLFF | TGCAGTGCTTCAGACAGACAGCGATCAACTAATGAAAAACTGTTTTTT | many | - | TRBJ1-4 | TRBV20-1
CASSSRTGNGYTF | TGTGCCAGCAGCTCCAGGACAGGGAATGGCTACACCTTC | many | TRBD1 | TRBJ1-2 | TRBV7-2
CASSQERTQYREFSPLHF | TGTGCCAGCAGCCAAGAACGTACTCAGTACAGGGAGTTTTCACCCCTCCACTTT | many | - | TRBJ1-6 | TRBV4-2
CASVSRDRIYYEQYF | TGTGCCAGTGTAAGCCGGGACAGGATCTACTACGAGCAGTACTTC | many | TRBD1 | TRBJ2-7 | TRBV28
CASSPGTAATNIQYF | TGTGCCAGCAGCCCCGGGACGGCCGCGACTAACATTCAGTACTTC | - | - | TRBJ2-4 | TRBV12-3/TRBV12-4
CSARDKGSANFPEAFF | TGCAGTGCTAGAGATAAGGGGTCAGCGAACTTCCCTGAAGCTTTCTTT | many | - | TRBJ1-1 | TRBV20-1
CASSQAGSSDTQYF | TGCGCCAGCAGCCAGGCGGGATCATCGGATACGCAGTATTTT | few | - | TRBJ2-3 | TRBV4-1
CASSIMASGISYEQYF | TGTGCCAGCAGTATCATGGCTAGCGGGATTTCCTACGAGCAGTACTTC | many | TRBD2 | TRBJ2-7 | TRBV11-2
CASSLDSKSYEQYF | TGCGCCAGCAGCTTGGACAGCAAATCCTACGAGCAGTACTTC | few | - | TRBJ2-7 | TRBV5-1
CASSLVGSQKTQYF | TGCGCCAGCAGCTTGGTGGGGAGTCAGAAGACCCAGTACTTC | - | - | TRBJ2-5 | TRBV5-1
CASSELTATNEKLFF | TGTGCCAGCAGTGAATTGACAGCAACTAATGAAAAACTGTTTTTT | many | - | TRBJ1-4 | TRBV6-1
CASSPRQGPGGQYF | TGCGCCAGCAGCCCCCGACAGGGCCCGGGCGGCCAGTACTTC | - | TRBD1 | TRBJ2-5 | TRBV5-1
CASSLSTPSVTQYF | TGTGCCAGCAGTTTATCCACTCCATCCGTTACGCAGTATTTT | - | - | TRBJ2-3 | TRBV27